This record covers a single T cell receptor (beta chain). There are many counts of this clonotype. No antigen is known for it. The sample holds no much larger clone one base away, and base qualities are not on file. The ophthalmopathy patients had moderately to severely active disease, with a Clinical Activity Score of 3 or higher, a NOSPECS grade of 4 or higher, and a disease duration of less than 3 months. Anyone with other autoimmune diseases, uncontrolled infections, pregnancy or lactation was excluded from the study. Diagnosis was based on clinical symptoms, serum thyroxine, TRAb, thyroid ultrasound and orbital computed tomography. Using Ficoll-Paque density gradient centrifugation, PBMCs were isolated from 9.5 to 10 ml of fresh peripheral blood. Total RNA was extracted using Trizol reagent, and RNA quality was checked on an Agilent 2100 Bioanalyzer. The source of the sample is a study of Graves' ophthalmopathy and Graves' hyperthyroidism listed by TCRdb under 2018. With regard to the full study: Peripheral blood was collected at initial diagnosis, prior to any treatment. The study used TCR beta repertoire signatures to distinguish Graves' ophthalmopathy from Graves' hyperthyroidism and to predict progression to ophthalmopathy. In total, approximately 130 blood samples were TCR-sequenced: 40 to 45 ophthalmopathy, approximately 75 hyperthyroidism and around 17 hyperthyroidism-to-ophthalmopathy patients. A discovery set of 100 patients (roughly 41 ophthalmopathy, about 59 stable hyperthyroidism) was enrolled to explore V-J signatures distinguishing ophthalmopathy from hyperthyroidism. The independent validation cohort included roughly 19 hyperthyroidism patients plus 17 patients who later progressed from hyperthyroidism to ophthalmopathy. In five or six hyperthyroidism patients, the T-cell repertoire of thyroid tissue was compared with the T-cell repertoire of blood. Once sampling was done, hyperthyroidism patients were given methimazole at a starting dose of 30 mg daily, while ophthalmopathy patients were given high-dose intravenous methylprednisolone. The roughly 94 discovery patients were randomly split 7:3 into training and test sets. Study-wide findings and limitations: In validation, the model predicted ophthalmopathy progression with 70.59% sensitivity and 72% to 80% specificity; some 13 predicted patients were CT-confirmed with GO in a median of about 6.1 months. Ophthalmopathy was separated from stable hyperthyroidism by the 13-signature model with about 85% sensitivity and roughly 82% specificity in cross-validation and with 80%/75% in the test set. Most expanded thyroid clonotypes with frequency above 0.001 were also detected in blood, suggesting blood repertoires may reflect the thyroid immune response. No statistical method was used to predetermine the sample size, and group allocation was not hidden from the investigators.

For repertoire sequencing, the TCR beta CDR3 regions were amplified from RNA transcripts. A first-round RT-PCR used HTBI primers with the Qiagen OneStep RT-PCR kit, followed by a second-round multiplex PCR, size selection and purification. Libraries were sequenced on an Illumina HiSeq2000 using paired-end 100 bp reads. Per the original workflow: SOAPnuke was used for read processing, and reads with adapters, uncalled bases, a mean Phred below 15, or no exact constant-primer or identifier match were discarded. COPE v1.2.5 was used to merge the high-quality paired reads. Unique nucleotide sequences were defined as clonotypes and aligned to IMGT TRB V, D and J references using MiTCR v1.1. The analysis was limited to V-J combinations with a frequency above 0.0001, which together covered over 99% of the repertoires. For each V-J combination, a TCR clonal expansion and chaos score was defined as the ratio of F50 clonal expansion to chaos observed in the TCRdist matrix. Welch's t-statistics and random forest were used to reduce features to about 14 V-J combinations, which were fed into a naive Bayes classifier. Thyroid-blood repertoire similarity was quantified with the Morisita-Horn index. TCRdb cleaned the public reads at Q25 with fastp, built clones with MiXCR and kept in-frame beta chains. One record per CDR3 amino acid sequence lists the most common genes and DNA. These V and J calls originate from TCRdb's pipeline instead of the authors' own analysis. In this sample the table shows 450,000 or so distinct CDR3 sequences, around 14% of which occur a single time. 8% to 10% of the sample comes from the top ten.

For CDR1 and CDR2, the germline V gene lists MNHEY and SVGAGI. The CDR3 runs 15 residues from the cysteine to the phenylalanine. Only the CDR3 portion is preserved as DNA: 45 bases, with reading frame beginning at the first base. V and J are truncated by 0 bases and 1 base respectively, leaving an intervening sequence of 9 bases. The origin of this receptor is a woman between 25 and 40 years old with Graves' ophthalmopathy. Donor details come from another sample of the same person, matched by shared clones. Input material: blood. This sequence uses TRBV6-5 and TRBJ1-1; no D segment can be confidently identified. DNA sequence: TGTGCCAGCAGTTACTCGTGGGCAGGGAACACTGAAGCTTTCTTT. Translated, this gives CASSYSWAGNTEAFF.